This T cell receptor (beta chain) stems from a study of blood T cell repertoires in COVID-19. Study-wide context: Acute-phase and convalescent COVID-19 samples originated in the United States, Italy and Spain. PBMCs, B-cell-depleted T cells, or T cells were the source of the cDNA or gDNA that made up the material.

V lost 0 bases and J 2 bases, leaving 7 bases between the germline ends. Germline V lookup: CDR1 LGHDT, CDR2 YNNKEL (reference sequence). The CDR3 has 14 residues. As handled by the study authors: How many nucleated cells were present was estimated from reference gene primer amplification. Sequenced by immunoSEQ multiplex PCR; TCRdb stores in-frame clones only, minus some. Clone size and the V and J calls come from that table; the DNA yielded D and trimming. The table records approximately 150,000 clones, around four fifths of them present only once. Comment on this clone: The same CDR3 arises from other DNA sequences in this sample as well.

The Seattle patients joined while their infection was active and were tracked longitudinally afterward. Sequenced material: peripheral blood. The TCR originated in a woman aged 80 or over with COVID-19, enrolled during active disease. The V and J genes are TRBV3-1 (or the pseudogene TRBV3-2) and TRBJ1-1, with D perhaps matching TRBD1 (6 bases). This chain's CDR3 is CASSQEQGNTEAFF. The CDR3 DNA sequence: TGTGCCAGCAGCCAAGAACAGGGAAACACTGAAGCTTTCTTT.